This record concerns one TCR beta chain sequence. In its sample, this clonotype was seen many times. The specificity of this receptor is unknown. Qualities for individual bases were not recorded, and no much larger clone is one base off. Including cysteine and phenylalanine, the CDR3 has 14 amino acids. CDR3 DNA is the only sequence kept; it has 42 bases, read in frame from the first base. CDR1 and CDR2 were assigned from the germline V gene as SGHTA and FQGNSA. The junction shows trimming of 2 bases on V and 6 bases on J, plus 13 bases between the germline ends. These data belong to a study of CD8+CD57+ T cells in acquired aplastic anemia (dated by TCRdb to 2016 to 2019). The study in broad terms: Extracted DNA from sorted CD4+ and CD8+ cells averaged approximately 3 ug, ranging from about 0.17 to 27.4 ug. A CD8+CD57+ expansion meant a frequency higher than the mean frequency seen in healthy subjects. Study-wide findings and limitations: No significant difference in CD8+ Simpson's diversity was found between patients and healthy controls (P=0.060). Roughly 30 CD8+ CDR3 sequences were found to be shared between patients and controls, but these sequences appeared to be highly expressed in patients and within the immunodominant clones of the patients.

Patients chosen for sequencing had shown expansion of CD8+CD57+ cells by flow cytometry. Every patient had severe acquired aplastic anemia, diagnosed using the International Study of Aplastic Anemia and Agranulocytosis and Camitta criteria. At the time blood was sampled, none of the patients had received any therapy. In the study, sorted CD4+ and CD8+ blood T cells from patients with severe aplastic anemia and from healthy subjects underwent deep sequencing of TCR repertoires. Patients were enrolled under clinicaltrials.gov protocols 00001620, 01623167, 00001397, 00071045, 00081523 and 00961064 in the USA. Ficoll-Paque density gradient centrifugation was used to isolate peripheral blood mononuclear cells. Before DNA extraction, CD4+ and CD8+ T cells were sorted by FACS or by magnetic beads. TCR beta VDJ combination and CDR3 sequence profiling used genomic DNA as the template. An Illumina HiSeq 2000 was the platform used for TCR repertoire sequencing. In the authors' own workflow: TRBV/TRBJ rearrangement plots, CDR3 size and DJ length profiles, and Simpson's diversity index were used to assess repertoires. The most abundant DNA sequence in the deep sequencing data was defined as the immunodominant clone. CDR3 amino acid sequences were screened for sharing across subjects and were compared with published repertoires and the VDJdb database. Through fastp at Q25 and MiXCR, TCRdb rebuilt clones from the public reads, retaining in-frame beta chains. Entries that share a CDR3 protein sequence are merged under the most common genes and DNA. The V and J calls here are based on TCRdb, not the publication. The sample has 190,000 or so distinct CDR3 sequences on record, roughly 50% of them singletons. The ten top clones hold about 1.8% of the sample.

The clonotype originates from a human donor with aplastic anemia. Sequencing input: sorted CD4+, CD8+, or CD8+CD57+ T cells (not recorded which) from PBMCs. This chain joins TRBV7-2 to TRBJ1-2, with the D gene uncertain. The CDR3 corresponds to CASSLRSDGNGYTF. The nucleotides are TGTGCCAGCAGCTTAAGGTCCGACGGAAATGGCTACACCTTC. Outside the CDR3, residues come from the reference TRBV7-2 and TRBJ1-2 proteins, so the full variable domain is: GAGVSQSPSNKVTEKGKDVELRCDPISGHTALYWYRQSLGQGLEFLIYFQGNSAPDKSGLPSDRFSAERTGGSVSTLTIQRTQQEDSAVYLCASSLRSDGNGYTFGSGTRLTVV.